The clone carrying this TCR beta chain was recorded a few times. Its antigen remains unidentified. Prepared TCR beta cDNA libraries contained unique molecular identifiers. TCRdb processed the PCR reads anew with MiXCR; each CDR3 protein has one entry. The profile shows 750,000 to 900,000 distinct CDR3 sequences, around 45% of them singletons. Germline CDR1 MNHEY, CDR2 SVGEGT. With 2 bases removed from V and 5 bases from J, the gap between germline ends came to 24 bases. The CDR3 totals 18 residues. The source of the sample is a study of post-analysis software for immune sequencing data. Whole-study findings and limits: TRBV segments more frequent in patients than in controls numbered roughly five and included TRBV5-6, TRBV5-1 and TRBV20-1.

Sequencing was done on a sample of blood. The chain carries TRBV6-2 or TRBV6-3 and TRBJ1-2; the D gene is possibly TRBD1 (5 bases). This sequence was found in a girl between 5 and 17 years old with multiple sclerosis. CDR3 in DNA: TGTGCCAGCAGTTACCCCTCTGCGCCCTGGGGGTCCACATATGGCTACACCTTC. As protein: CASSYPSAPWGSTYGYTF.